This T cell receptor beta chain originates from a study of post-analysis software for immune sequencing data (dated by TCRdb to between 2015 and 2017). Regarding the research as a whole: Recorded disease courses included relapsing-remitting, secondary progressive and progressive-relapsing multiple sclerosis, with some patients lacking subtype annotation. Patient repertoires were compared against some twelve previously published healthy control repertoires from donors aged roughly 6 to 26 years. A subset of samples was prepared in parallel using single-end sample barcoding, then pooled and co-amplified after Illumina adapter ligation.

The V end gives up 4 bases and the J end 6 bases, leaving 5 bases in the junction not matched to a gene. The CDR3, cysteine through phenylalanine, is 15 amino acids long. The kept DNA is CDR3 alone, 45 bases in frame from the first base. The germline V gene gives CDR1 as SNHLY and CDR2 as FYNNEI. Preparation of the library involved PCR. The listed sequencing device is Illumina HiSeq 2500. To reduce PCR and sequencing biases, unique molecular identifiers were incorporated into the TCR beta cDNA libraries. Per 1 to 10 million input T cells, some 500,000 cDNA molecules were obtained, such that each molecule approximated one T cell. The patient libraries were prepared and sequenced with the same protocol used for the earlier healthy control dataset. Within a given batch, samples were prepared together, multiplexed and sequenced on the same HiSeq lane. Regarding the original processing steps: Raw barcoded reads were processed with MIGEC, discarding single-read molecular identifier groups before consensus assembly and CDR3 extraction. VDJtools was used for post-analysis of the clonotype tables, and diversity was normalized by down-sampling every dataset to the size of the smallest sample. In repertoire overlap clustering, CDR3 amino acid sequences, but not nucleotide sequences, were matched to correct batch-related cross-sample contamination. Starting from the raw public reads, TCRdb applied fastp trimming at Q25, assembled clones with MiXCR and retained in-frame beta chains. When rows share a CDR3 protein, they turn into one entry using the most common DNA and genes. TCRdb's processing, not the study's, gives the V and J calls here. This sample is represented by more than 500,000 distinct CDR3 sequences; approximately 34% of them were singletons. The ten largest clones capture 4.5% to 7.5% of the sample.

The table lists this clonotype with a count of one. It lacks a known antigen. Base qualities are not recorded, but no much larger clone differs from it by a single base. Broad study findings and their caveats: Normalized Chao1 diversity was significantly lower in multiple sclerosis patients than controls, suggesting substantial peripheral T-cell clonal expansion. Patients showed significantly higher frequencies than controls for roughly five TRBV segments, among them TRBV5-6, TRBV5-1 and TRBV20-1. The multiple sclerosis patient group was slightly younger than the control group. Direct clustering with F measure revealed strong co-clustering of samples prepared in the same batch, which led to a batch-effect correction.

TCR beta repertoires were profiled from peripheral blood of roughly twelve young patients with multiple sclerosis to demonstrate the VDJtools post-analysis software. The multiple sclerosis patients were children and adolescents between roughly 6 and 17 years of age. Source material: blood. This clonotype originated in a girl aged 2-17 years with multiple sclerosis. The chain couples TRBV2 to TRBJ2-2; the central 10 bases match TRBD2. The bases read TGTGCCAGCAGTGTGGGTAGCGGGGGGCCCGGGGAGCTGTTTTTT. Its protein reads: CASSVGSGGPGELFF.